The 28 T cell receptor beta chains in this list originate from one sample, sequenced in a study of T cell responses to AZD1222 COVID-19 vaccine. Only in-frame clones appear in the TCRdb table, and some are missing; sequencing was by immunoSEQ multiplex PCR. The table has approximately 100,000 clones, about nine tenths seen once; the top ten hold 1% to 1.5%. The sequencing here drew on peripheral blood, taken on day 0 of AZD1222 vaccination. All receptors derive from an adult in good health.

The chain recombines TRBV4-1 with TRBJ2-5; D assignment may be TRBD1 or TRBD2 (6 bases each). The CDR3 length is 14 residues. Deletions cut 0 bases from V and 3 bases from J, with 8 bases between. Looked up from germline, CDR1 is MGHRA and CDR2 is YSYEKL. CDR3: CASSQDRGEETQYF. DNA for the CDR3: TGCGCCAGCAGCCAAGATAGGGGGGAAGAGACCCAGTACTTC.

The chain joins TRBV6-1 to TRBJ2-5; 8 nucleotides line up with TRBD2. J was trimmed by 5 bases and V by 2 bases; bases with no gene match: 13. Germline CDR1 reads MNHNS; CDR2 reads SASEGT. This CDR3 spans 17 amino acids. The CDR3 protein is CASSEFAAGGDSETQYF. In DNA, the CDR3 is TGTGCCAGCAGTGAATTTGCCGCGGGGGGCGATTCGGAGACCCAGTACTTC.

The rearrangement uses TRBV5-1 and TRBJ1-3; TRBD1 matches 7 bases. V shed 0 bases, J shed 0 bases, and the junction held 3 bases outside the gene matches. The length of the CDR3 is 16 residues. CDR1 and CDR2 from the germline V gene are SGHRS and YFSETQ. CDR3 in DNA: TGCGCCAGCAGCTTGGGGACAGGCCACTCTGGAAACACCATATATTTT. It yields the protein CASSLGTGHSGNTIYF.

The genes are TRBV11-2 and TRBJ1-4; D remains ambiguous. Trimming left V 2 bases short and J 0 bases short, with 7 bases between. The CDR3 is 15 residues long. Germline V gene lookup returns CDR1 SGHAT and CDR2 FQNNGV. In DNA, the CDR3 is TGTGCCAGCAGCTTACAAGGAGCAACTAATGAAAAACTGTTTTTT. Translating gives CASSLQGATNEKLFF. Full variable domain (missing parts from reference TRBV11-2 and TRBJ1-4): EAGVAQSPRYKIIEKRQSVAFWCNPISGHATLYWYQQILGQGPKLLIQFQNNGVVDDSQLPKDRFSAERLKGVDSTLKIQPAKLEDSAVYLCASSLQGATNEKLFFGSGTQLSVL.

In DNA form, the CDR3 reads TGTGCCAGCACCACAGTACCGGGTGGGACCCAGTACTTC. Protein: CASTTVPGGTQYF. The rearrangement uses TRBV3-1 (or the pseudogene TRBV3-2) and TRBJ2-5; no firm D call. The CDR3 has 13 residues. V dropped 7 bases and J dropped 7 bases, with 16 bases sitting between them. Germline values: CDR1 LGHDT, CDR2 YNNKEL (reference sequence).

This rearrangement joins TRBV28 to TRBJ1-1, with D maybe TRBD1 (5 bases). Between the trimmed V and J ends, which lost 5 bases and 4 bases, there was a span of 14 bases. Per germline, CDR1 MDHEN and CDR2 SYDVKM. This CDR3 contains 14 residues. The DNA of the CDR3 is TGTGCCAGCAGTAGCAGGGTTGGGGTCACTGAAGCTTTCTTT. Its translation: CASSSRVGVTEAFF.

As DNA, the CDR3 is TGTGCCAGCAGCTTGGCCAGAACAGGGGGCCATCGTGATGGCTACACCTTC. Residues: CASSLARTGGHRDGYTF. The chain combines TRBV5-6 with TRBJ1-2; the match to TRBD1 covers 9 bases. J lost 6 bases, V lost 0 bases, and 12 bases had no gene match. This CDR3 is built from 17 residues. Germline values: CDR1 SGHDT, CDR2 YYEEEE.

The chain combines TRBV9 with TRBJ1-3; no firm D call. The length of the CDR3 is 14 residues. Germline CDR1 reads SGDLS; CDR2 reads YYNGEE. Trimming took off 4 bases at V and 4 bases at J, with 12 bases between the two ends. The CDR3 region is CASSPRSTGNTIYF. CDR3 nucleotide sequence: TGTGCCAGCAGCCCTAGAAGCACCGGAAACACCATATATTTT.

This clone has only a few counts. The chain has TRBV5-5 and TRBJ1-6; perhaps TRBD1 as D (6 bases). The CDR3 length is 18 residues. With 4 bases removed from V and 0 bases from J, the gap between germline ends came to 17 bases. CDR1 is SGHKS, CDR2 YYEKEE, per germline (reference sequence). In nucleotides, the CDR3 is TGTGCCAGCAGCGGATCTTCAGGGGTGAGCTCCTATAATTCACCCCTCCACTTT. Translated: CASSGSSGVSSYNSPLHF.

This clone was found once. For the CDR3, the DNA is TGTGCCAGCAGCTTGGATGGGTTCTACACCTTC. Amino acid sequence: CASSLDGFYTF. The genes are TRBV5-5 and TRBJ1-2; D remains ambiguous. The CDR3 consists of 11 residues. Looked up from germline, CDR1 is SGHKS and CDR2 is YYEKEE (reference sequence). The ends were cut back, 0 bases at V and 10 bases at J, with 7 bases in the middle.

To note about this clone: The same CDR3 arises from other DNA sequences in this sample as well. CDR3 nucleotides: TGTGCCAGCAGCCCTGACAGCTCTGGAAACACCATATATTTT. Translating gives CASSPDSSGNTIYF. The chain is built from TRBV7-9 and TRBJ1-3, with D possibly TRBD1 on 5 matching bases. Looked up from germline, CDR1 is SEHNR and CDR2 is FQNEAQ (reference sequence). V was pared by 5 bases and J by 0 bases, with 8 bases between. The CDR3 spans 14 residues.

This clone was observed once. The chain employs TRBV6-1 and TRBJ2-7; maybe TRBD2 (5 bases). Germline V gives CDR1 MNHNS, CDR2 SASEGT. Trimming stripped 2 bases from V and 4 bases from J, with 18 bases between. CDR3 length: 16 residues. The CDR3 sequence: CASSEPSGLGKYEQYF. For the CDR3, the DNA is TGTGCCAGCAGTGAACCTTCCGGACTCGGGAAGTACGAGCAGTACTTC.

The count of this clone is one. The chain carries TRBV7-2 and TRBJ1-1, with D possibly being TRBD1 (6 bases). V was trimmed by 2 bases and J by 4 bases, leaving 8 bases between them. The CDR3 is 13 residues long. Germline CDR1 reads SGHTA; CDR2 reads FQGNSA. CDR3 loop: CASSLRTATEAFF. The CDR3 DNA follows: TGTGCCAGCAGCTTAAGGACAGCCACTGAAGCTTTCTTT.

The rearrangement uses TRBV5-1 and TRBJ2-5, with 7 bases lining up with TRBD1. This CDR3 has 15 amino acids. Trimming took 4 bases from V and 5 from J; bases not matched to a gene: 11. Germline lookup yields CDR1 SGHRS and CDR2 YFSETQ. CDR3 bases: TGCGCCAGCAGCCTCCCGACAGGGATGTCTGAGACCCAGTACTTC. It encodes CASSLPTGMSETQYF. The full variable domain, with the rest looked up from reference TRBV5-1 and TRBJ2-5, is KAGVTQTPRYLIKTRGQQVTLSCSPISGHRSVSWYQQTPGQGLQFLFEYFSETQRNKGNFPGRFSGRQFSNSRSEMNVSTLELGDSALYLCASSLPTGMSETQYFGPGTRLLVL.

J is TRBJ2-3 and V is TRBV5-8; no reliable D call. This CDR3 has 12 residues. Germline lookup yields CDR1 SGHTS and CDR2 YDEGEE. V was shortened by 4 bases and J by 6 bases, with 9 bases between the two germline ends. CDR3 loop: CASSPIADTQYF. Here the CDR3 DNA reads TGTGCCAGCAGCCCTATTGCCGATACGCAGTATTTT.

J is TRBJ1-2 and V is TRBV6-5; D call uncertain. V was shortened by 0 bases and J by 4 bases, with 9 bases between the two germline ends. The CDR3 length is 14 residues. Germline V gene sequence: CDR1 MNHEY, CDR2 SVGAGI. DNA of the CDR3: TGTGCCAGCAGTTACTCGGAGGGTGGCTATGGCTACACCTTC. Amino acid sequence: CASSYSEGGYGYTF.

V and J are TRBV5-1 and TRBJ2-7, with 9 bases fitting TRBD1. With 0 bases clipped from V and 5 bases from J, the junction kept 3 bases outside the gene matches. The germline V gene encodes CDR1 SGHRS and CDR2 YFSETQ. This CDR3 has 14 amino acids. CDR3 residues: CASSLAGQGDEQYF. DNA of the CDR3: TGCGCCAGCAGCTTGGCGGGACAGGGTGACGAGCAGTACTTC.

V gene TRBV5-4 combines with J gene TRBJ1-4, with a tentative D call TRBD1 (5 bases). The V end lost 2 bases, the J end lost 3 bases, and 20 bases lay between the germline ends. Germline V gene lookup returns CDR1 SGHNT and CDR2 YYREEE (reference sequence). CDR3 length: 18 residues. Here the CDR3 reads CASSFGIGGGDSNEKLFF. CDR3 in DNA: TGTGCCAGCAGCTTTGGCATAGGTGGTGGGGACTCTAATGAAAAACTGTTTTTT. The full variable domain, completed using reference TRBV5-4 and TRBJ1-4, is ETGVTQSPTHLIKTRGQQVTLRCSSQSGHNTVSWYQQALGQGPQFIFQYYREEENGRGNFPPRFSGLQFPNYSSELNVNALELDDSALYLCASSFGIGGGDSNEKLFFGSGTQLSVL.

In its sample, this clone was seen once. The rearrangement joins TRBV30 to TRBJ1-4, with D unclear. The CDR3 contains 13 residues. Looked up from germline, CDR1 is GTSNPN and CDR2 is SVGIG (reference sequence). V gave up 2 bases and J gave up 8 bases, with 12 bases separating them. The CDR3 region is CAWSSAINEKLFF. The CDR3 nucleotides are TGTGCCTGGAGTTCAGCCATAAACGAAAAACTGTTTTTT.

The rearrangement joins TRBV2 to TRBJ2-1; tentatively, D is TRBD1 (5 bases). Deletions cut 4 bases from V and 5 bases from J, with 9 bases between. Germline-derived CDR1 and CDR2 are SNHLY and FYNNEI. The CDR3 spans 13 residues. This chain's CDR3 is CASSAGQHNEQFF. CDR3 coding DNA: TGTGCCAGCAGTGCAGGACAACACAATGAGCAGTTCTTC.

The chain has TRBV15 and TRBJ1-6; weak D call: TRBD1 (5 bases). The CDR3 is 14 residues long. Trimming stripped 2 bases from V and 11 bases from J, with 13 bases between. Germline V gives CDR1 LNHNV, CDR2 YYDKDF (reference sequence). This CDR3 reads CATSRSPGSAPLHF. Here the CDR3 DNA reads TGTGCCACCAGCAGATCGCCAGGGTCTGCACCCCTCCACTTT. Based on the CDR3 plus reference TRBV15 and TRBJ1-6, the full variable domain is DAMVIQNPRYQVTQFGKPVTLSCSQTLNHNVMYWYQQKSSQAPKLLFHYYDKDFNNEADTPDNFQSRRPNTSFCFLDIRSPGLGDTAMYLCATSRSPGSAPLHFGNGTRLTVT.

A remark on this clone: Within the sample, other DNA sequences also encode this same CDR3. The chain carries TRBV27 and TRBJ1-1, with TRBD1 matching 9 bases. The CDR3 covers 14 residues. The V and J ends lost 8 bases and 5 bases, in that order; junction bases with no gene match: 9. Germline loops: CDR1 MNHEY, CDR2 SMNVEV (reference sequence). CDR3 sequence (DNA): TGTGCCAGCTCTTGGGGACAGGGCCGGACTGAAGCTTTCTTT. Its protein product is CASSWGQGRTEAFF.

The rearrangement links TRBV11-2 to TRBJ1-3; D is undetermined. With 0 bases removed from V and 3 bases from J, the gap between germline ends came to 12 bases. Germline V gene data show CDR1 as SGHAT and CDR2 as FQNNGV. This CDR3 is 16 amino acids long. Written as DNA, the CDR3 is TGTGCCAGCAGCTTAGAGGACTTAACGGGTGGAAACACCATATATTTT. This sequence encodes CASSLEDLTGGNTIYF.

The CDR3 reads CASSLVGWENYGYTF. The CDR3 DNA sequence: TGTGCCAGCAGCTTAGTCGGTTGGGAAAACTATGGCTACACCTTC. The genes are TRBV7-9 and TRBJ1-2; no definite D call. Germline CDR1 SEHNR, CDR2 FQNEAQ (reference sequence). V shed 1 base and J shed 2 bases, with 11 bases lying between them. This CDR3 is built from 15 residues.

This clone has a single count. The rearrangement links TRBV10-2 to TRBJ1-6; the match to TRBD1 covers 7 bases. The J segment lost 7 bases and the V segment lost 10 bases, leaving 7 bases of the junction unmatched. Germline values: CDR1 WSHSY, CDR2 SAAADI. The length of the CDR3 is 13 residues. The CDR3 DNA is TGCGCCACCCGGGACAGATTCAATTCACCCCTCCACTTT. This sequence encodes CATRDRFNSPLHF.

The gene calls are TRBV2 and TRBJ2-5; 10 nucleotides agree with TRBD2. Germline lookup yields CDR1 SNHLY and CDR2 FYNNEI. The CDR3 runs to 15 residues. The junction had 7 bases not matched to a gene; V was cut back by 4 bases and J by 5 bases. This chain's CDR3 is CASSAWGSGGETQYF. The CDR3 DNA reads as TGTGCCAGCAGTGCCTGGGGTAGCGGGGGGGAGACCCAGTACTTC. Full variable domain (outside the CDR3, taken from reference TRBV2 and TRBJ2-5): EPEVTQTPSHQVTQMGQEVILRCVPISNHLYFYWYRQILGQKVEFLVSFYNNEISEKSEIFDDQFSVERPDGSNFTLKIRSTKLEDSAMYFCASSAWGSGGETQYFGPGTRLLVL.

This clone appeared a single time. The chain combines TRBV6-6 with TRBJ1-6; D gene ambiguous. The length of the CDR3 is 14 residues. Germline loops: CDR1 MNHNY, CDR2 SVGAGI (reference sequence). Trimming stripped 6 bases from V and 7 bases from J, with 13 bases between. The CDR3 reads CASSPVSENSPLHF. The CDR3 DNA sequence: TGTGCCAGCAGCCCTGTTTCAGAAAATTCACCCCTCCACTTT.

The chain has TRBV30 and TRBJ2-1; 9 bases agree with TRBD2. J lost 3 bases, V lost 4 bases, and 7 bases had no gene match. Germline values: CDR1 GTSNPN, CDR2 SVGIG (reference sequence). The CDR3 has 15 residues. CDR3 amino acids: CAWTLLAGRYNEQFF. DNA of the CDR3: TGTGCCTGGACCCTTCTAGCGGGGCGCTACAATGAGCAGTTCTTC.